This T cell receptor beta chain originates from a study of response to subunit inactivated influenza vaccine. Broader study findings: Authors suggested that a seasonal influenza vaccination recruits few new T cells each time.

TCRdb passed the RT-PCR reads through MiXCR, listing each CDR3 protein once. Here the sample spans 450,000 to 600,000 distinct CDR3 sequences, about 7.6% being singletons. Regarding this clonotype: Its antigen remains unknown.

The germline V gene has CDR1 MGHRA and CDR2 YSYEKL. After removal of 0 bases from V and 2 bases from J, the junction contained 6 bases not matched to a gene. The CDR3 totals 17 residues. This clonotype originated in a man aged 50-75 years who received an inactivated influenza vaccine. Source: PBMCs from blood, taken less than 25 months after vaccination. The rearrangement links TRBV4-1 to TRBJ2-1; 8 bases line up with TRBD2. In DNA, the CDR3 is TGCGCCAGCAGCCAAGATCCCGGGGGGGTCACCTACAATGAGCAGTTCTTC. Translation: CASSQDPGGVTYNEQFF.